This TCR beta chain is drawn from a study of cytomegalovirus exposure and HLA in healthy donors (dated 2017 in TCRdb). Study-wide context: According to an earlier analysis of several hundred of the donors, roughly 180 million T cells yielded over 90 million unique TCR beta sequences and 276 Gb of sequence data. Approximately 310 gigabases of sequencing data and 75 million to 85 million unique TCR sequences made up an early release that covered several hundred HLA-typed donors. Of the 350 to 450 genotyped donors, about 80% fell in the genetic ancestry cluster associated with self-reported Caucasian donors. The study aimed to test whether signatures of past pathogen exposure could be identified by cataloging public T cell receptors. Using immunosequencing, the study profiled T cell repertoires from about 620 subjects and related those repertoires to cytomegalovirus serostatus. Along with the approximately 700-subject first cohort, a separate validation cohort of 120 different subjects was used. To predict cytomegalovirus infection status, the study combined high-throughput TCR immunosequencing, statistical association of individual TCRs with disease status, and machine learning. A later analysis re-analyzed previously published TCR beta repertoires from 550 to 700 donors and added high-resolution HLA genotyping to study TCR occurrence patterns. Rather than drawing on any new phenotypic data, the later analysis identified candidate immune exposures from TCR beta sequences and the way those sequences occurred across donors. In an earlier analysis of more than 550 of the donors, high-throughput TCR beta sequencing was used to judge whether each TCR beta V gene segment behaved as functional or pseudogenic. Donor age, sex, ethnicity and CMV serostatus were compiled alongside the repertoire data. In a later genetic analysis, genome-wide SNP genotypes for about 55% of the 666 donors were used, and that subset was treated as a discovery cohort. Every repertoire in the discovery cohort had been generated on one and the same sequencing platform. HLA typing included class I and class II loci at four-digit resolution. Typing coverage differed by locus: A, B, C, DRB1 and DQB1 were typed in roughly 629-630 donors, DQA1 in 500 to 550, DPA1 in some 610, and DPB1 in approximately 450. Roughly five DR-DQ haplotypes were treated as single units for association and clustering because of strong linkage in the cohort. Among 300 to 500 genotyped donors of the cohort, an average of around 250,000 unique TCR beta nucleotide sequences was sequenced per donor, of which approximately 19% were non-productive.

The library was built by means of the immunoSEQ multiplex PCR assay. The multiplex PCR relied on a mix of 60 forward primers for TCR Vbeta segments and 13 reverse primers for TCR Jbeta segments. A multiplex PCR assay on genomic DNA amplified the CDR3 region of rearranged TCR beta genes. Amplified TCR beta libraries were sequenced as 87-base-pair reads on the Illumina HiSeq System. Concerning the study's data processing: In a later analysis, 77 million or so unique TCR beta chains were counted across the roughly 700 repertoires, and roughly 11 million of these chains were shared by at least two donors. To remove PCR and sequencing errors, raw reads were error-corrected and collapsed into unique sequences using a nearest-neighbor algorithm that merged closely related sequences. CDR3 sequences were aligned to IMGT reference sequences to assign V, D and J gene segments. For a sequence to be retained, a match of at least six nucleotides was required to both a V gene segment and a J gene segment. A rearrangement counted as productive if the CDR3 had no stop codons and remained in frame with V and J, and every other rearrangement counted as non-productive. CDR3 was defined according to IMGT convention as the region running from the second conserved V-encoded cysteine to the conserved J-encoded phenylalanine. The earlier analysis of about 560 of the donors excluded any sequence lacking an unambiguous match to a single V gene segment. An earlier analysis of several hundred of the donors called V segments functional above 56.7% productive rearrangements and segregating when the between-donor standard deviation exceeded 5%. To diagnose cytomegalovirus status from the catalog of TCR beta chain sequences, a statistical classification framework was built. V and J gene assignment, in a later analysis, came from comparing TCR nucleotide sequences with IMGT/GENE-DB human TR gene sequences. In a later analysis, CDR3 sequences and most-parsimonious VDJ recombination scenarios were assigned using the TCRdist pipeline. In a later analysis, each TCR beta chain was defined by its CDR3 amino acid sequence together with its V-gene family, and reads without a unique V-gene family were excluded. To address suspected cross-contamination and a sequencing artifact, a later analysis removed over 500 highly shared, low-generation-probability nucleotide sequences. In a later analysis, a clonal expansion index was calculated for each public chain from normalized within-repertoire ranks of inferred template counts. A later analysis computed generation probabilities with a VDJ recombination model fitted to out-of-frame rearrangements, and checked the results against IGoR. Hypergeometric tests were used in a later analysis to score TCR-TCR, TCR-HLA and TCR-CMV co-occurrence, with a repertoire-size bias correction applied to the TCR pairs. A later analysis estimated false discovery rates by permuting HLA or CMV assignments 20 times. In a later analysis, co-occurring TCRs were grouped using DBSCAN, with TCRdist sequence similarity added in when clustering inside HLA-allele-positive subsets. For co-occurrence clustering, repertoires with fewer than 30,000 or more than 120,000 public chains were excluded, along with 5 or 6 repertoires with anomalous nucleotide sharing. TCRdb's version of the immuneACCESS table is confined to in-frame rearrangements and falls short of the full clone set. An unresolved V gene accounts for under half of the shortfall where checked; the remainder is of unknown origin. For V, J and clone size, that table is used; D and trimming come from the DNA. Here the sample has roughly 140,000 clones; 70% to 80% occur a single time. Around 3.2% of the sample goes to the ten largest clones.

The CDR3, from cysteine to phenylalanine, totals 14 residues. The kept DNA is CDR3 alone, 42 bases in frame from the first base. As encoded in the germline V gene, CDR1 is MNHEY while CDR2 is SVGAGI. Trimming removed 6 bases from V and 5 bases from J; the gene matches leave 6 bases unexplained. Comments on this clone: What antigen it recognizes has not been identified. No much larger clone is present one base from it, and per-base qualities are unavailable.

The cohort was made up of 500 to 800 healthy bone marrow donors. All cohort members were sampled while nominally healthy, although unrecorded immune exposures were likely present. CMV serostatus was positive for approximately 300 and negative for about 50% of the roughly 670 cohort members, and was not recorded for this donor. Each donor provided a peripheral blood sample, and peripheral blood mononuclear cells were used for TCR beta sequencing. The Qiagen DNeasy Blood Extraction Kit was used to extract genomic DNA from the blood cell samples. General conclusions and limits of the study: HLA typing was unavailable for some donors at each locus, so association tests used only the typed subset. A later analysis found that TCR association rates varied across HLA loci, with DRB1 alleles showing the most associated TCRs and HLA-C alleles the fewest. The 87-base-pair reads could not distinguish some IMGT-functional V segments, including TRBV6-2 and TRBV6-3, so those segments were excluded. In a later analysis, 15,000 to 20,000 TCR beta sequences were associated with specific HLA alleles at a false discovery rate of 0.05. In this cohort, only TCR beta chains were sequenced, and detectable features were limited by the absence of alpha or paired-chain data. According to a later analysis, most CMV-associated TCR beta chains appeared to be HLA-restricted, and the HLA associations seemed to be driven largely by CMV exposure. Across donors, most TCR sequences were observed very rarely, whereas some public TCRs were present in many individuals. The only immune exposure information available for the cohort was CMV serostatus. Cytomegalovirus status was reported to be diagnosed by the classifier with high specificity and sensitivity in both the original and validation cohorts. The study gave a list of under 200 TCR beta chains associated with cytomegalovirus. Several of the top co-occurrence clusters appeared to be linked to parvovirus B19, influenza, CMV and Epstein-Barr virus, according to a later analysis. When HLA alleles, especially DR and DQ, strongly co-occurred, attributing TCR associations to individual alleles was difficult. The sequencing pipeline was judged likely to have produced a cluster of highly shared sequence variants as a technical artifact. Because counts were too low, about 17 rarely observed V segments, including chromosome 9 orphons, were excluded from the earlier analysis of 587 of the donors. V-gene and J-gene trimming of TCR beta chains was associated with a missense DCLRE1C variant in a later genetic analysis, and the association was replicated in an independent cohort. The authors suggested that the approach could potentially be extended to other disease states and immunological phenotypes. Three of the identified cytomegalovirus-associated TCR beta chains were confirmed in vitro to be specific for cytomegalovirus antigens. A further reported finding was that TCR beta sequences accurately predicted the HLA-A and HLA-B alleles for most subjects in the first cohort. Linkage disequilibrium might explain the correlated functional status among segregating V segments, but an unknown experimental factor could not be ruled out. In a later analysis, HLA-associated TCR beta chains were found to be more clonally expanded and to have lower generation probabilities than equally common non-associated chains. According to a later genetic analysis, donors in an Asian-associated ancestry cluster had fewer N-insertions in productive TCRs than the approximately 710-donor mean. In an earlier analysis of about 550 of the donors, most TCR beta V segments were observed in productive rearrangements about 90% or about 30% of the time, broadly matching IMGT annotations. Sequencing depth was assumed to be roughly uniform across donors in the presence/absence analyses, though that assumption may not hold.

Sequences were obtained from PBMCs. This sequence was found in a human donor in good health. The chain uses TRBV6-5 and TRBJ1-1, with 10 central nucleotides matching TRBD1. The CDR3 region reads CASSRQGAMTEAFF. The sequence in DNA is TGTGCCAGCAGCCGACAGGGGGCTATGACTGAAGCTTTCTTT.